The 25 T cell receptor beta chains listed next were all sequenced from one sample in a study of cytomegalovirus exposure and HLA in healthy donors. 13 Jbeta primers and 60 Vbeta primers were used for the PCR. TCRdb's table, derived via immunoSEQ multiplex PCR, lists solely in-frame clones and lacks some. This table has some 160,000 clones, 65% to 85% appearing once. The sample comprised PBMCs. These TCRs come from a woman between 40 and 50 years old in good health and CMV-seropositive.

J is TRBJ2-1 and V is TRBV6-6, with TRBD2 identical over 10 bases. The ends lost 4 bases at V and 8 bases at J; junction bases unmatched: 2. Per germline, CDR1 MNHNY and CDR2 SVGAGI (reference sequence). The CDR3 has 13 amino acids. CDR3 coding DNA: TGTGCCAGCAGTTCCAGCGGGGGGGATGAGCAGTTCTTC. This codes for CASSSSGGDEQFF.

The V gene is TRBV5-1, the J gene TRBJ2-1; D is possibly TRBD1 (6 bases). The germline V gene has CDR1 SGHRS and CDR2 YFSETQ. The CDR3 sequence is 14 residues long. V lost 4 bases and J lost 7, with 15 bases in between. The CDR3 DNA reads TGCGCCAGCAGCCTACTACAGGGTCGAAATGAGCAGTTCTTC. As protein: CASSLLQGRNEQFF.

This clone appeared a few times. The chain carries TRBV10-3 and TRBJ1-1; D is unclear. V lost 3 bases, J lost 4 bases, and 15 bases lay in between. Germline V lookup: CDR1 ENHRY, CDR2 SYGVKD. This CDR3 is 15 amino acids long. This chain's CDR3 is CAISDAVPEFTEAFF. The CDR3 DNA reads TGTGCCATCAGTGACGCGGTTCCGGAGTTCACTGAAGCTTTCTTT.

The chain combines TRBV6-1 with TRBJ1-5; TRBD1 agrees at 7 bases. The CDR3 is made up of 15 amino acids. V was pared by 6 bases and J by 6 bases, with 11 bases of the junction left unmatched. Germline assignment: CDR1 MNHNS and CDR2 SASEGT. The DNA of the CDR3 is TGTGCCAGCAGACCTGGGACAGCCGGAGGTCAGCCCCAGCATTTT. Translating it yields CASRPGTAGGQPQHF.

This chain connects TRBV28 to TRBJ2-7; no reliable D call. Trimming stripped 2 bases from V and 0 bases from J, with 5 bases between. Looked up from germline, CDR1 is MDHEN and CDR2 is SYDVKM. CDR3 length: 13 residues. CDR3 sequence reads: CASSLGPSYEQYF. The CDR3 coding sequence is TGTGCCAGCAGTTTAGGGCCCTCCTACGAGCAGTACTTC. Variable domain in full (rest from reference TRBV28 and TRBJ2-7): DVKVTQSSRYLVKRTGEKVFLECVQDMDHENMFWYRQDPGLGLRLIYFSYDVKMKEKGDIPEGYSVSREKKERFSLILESASTNQTSMYLCASSLGPSYEQYFGPGTRLTVT.

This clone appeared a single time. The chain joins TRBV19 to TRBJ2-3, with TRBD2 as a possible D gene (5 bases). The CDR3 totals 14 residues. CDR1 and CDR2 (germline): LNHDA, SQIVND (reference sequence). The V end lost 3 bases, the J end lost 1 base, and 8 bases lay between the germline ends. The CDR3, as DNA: TGTGCCAGTAGTATGGAGAGGGGCACAGATACGCAGTATTTT. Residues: CASSMERGTDTQYF.

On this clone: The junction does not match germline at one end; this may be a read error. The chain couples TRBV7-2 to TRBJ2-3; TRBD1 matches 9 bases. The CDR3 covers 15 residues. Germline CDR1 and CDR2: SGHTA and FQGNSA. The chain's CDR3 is CASSLGGQGTNTQYF. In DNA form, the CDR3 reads TGTGCCAGCAGCTTAGGGGGACAGGGCACAAATACGCAGTATTTT.

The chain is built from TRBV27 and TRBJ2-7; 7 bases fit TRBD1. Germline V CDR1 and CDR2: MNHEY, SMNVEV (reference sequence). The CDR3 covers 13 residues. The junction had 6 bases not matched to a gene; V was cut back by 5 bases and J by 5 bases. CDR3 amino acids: CASSHRDRDEQYF. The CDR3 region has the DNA TGTGCCAGCAGTCACCGGGACAGAGACGAGCAGTACTTC.

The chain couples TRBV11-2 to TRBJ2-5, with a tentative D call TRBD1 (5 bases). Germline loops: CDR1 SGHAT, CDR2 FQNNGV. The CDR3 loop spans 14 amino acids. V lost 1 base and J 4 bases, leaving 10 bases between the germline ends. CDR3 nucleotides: TGTGCCAGCAGCTTAGCAGGGTTTGTAGAGACCCAGTACTTC. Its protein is CASSLAGFVETQYF.

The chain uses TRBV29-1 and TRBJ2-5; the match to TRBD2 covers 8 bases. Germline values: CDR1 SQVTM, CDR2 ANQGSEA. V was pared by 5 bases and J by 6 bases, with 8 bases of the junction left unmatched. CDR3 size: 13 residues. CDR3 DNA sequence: TGCAGCGTTCGGGGGGGCCTTACGAAGACCCAGTACTTC. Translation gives CSVRGGLTKTQYF.

The CDR3 protein is CASSPAPMGGTEAFF. CDR3 in DNA: TGTGCCAGCAGCCCAGCCCCAATGGGAGGAACTGAAGCTTTCTTT. V gene TRBV4-2 combines with J gene TRBJ1-1, with unresolved D. The ends were cut back, 4 bases at V and 5 bases at J, with 17 bases in the middle. Germline V CDR1 and CDR2: LGHNA, YNFKEQ. The CDR3 has 15 amino acids.

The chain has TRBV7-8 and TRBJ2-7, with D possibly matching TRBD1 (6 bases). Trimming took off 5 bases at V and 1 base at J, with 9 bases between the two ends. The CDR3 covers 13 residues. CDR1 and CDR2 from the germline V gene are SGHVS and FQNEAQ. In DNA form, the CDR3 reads TGTGCCAGCAGCCCGGACAGTTCCTACGAGCAGTACTTC. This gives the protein CASSPDSSYEQYF. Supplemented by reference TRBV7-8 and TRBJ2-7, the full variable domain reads GAGVSQSPRYKVAKRGQDVALRCDPISGHVSLFWYQQALGQGPEFLTYFQNEAQLDKSGLPSDRFFAERPEGSVSTLKIQRTQQEDSAVYLCASSPDSSYEQYFGPGTRLTVT.

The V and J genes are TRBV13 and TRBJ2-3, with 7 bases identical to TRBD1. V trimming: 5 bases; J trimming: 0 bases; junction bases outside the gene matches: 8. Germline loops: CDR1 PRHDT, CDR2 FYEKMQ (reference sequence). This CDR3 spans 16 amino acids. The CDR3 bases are TGTGCCAGCAGCCCGAGCCTGGGACAGAGCACAGATACGCAGTATTTT. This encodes CASSPSLGQSTDTQYF.

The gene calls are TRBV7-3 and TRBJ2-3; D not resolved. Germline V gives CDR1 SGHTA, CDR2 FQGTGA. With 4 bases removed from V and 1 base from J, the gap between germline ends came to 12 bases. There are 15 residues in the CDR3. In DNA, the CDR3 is TGTGCCAGCAGCTCGTCAGTGGGCCGCACAGATACGCAGTATTTT. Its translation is CASSSSVGRTDTQYF.

The CDR3 here is CASFKGGEGTDTQYF. In DNA form, the CDR3 reads TGTGCCAGCTTCAAAGGGGGCGAGGGCACAGATACGCAGTATTTT. The genes are TRBV18 and TRBJ2-3; TRBD1 agrees at 7 bases. CDR3 length: 15 amino acids. Germline CDR1 and CDR2: KGHSH and LQKENI. V trimming: 7 bases; J trimming: 1 base; junction bases outside the gene matches: 8.

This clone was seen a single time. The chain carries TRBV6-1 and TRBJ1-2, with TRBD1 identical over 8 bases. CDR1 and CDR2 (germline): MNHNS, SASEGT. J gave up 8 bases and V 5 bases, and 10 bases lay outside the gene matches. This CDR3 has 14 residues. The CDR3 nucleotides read TGTGCCAGCAGTCTGGACAGGGTGATCGTCGGCTACACCTTC. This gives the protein CASSLDRVIVGYTF.

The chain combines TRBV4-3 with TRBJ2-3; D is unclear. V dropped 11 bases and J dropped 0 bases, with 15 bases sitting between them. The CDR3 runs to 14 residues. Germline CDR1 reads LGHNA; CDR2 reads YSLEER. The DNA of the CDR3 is TGCGCCTCCTCAAATAGCCCTAGCACAGATACGCAGTATTTT. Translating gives CASSNSPSTDTQYF.

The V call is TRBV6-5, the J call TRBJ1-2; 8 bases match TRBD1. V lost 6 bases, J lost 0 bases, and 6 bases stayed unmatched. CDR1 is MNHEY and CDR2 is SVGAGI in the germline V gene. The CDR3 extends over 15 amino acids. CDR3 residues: CASRTQGVANYGYTF. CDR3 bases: TGTGCCAGCAGAACACAGGGGGTAGCTAACTATGGCTACACCTTC.

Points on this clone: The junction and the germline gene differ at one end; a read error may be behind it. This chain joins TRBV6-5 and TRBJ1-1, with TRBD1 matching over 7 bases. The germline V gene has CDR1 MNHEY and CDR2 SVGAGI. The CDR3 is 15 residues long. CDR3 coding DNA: TGTGCCATCAGTCGGGACAGCCGGATGAACACTGAAGCTTTCTTT. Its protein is CAISRDSRMNTEAFF.

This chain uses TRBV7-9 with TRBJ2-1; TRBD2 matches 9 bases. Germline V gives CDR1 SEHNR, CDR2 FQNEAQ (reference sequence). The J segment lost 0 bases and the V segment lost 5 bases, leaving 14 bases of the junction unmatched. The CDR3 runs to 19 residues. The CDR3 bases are TGTGCCAGCAGCCACCCGGCCGGGCGGGGGGGCCTCTCCTACAATGAGCAGTTCTTC. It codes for CASSHPAGRGGLSYNEQFF.

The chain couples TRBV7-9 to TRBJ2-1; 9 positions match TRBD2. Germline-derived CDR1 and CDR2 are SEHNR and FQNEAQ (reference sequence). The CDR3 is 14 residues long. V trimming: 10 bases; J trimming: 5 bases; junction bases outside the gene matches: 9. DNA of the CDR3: TGTGCCACCCTACCCGGCGGGGGGGACAATGAGCAGTTCTTC. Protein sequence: CATLPGGGDNEQFF.

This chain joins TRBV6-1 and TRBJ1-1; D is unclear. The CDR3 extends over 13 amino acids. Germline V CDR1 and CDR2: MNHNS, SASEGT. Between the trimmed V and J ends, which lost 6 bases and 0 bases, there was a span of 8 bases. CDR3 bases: TGTGCCAGCAGCCCTACTTTGAACACTGAAGCTTTCTTT. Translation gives CASSPTLNTEAFF.

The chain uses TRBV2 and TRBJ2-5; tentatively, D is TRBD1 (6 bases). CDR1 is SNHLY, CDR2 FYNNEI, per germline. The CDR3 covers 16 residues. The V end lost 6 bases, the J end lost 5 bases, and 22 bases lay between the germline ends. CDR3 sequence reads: CASRVGGRVIGETQYF. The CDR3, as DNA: TGTGCCAGCAGAGTTGGGGGCCGCGTTATCGGGGAGACCCAGTACTTC.

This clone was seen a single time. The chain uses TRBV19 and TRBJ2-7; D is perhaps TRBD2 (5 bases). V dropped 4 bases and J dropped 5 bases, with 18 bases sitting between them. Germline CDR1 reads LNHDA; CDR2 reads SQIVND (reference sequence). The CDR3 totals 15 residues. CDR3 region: CASSTNSGRRNEQYF. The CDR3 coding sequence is TGTGCCAGTAGTACCAATTCTGGACGGAGGAACGAGCAGTACTTC.

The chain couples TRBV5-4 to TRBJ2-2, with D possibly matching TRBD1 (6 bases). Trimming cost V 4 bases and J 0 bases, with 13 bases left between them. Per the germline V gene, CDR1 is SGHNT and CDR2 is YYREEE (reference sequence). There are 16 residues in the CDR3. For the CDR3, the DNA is TGTGCCAGCAGCGATCCGGGACAAACGAACACCGGGGAGCTGTTTTTT. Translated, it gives CASSDPGQTNTGELFF.